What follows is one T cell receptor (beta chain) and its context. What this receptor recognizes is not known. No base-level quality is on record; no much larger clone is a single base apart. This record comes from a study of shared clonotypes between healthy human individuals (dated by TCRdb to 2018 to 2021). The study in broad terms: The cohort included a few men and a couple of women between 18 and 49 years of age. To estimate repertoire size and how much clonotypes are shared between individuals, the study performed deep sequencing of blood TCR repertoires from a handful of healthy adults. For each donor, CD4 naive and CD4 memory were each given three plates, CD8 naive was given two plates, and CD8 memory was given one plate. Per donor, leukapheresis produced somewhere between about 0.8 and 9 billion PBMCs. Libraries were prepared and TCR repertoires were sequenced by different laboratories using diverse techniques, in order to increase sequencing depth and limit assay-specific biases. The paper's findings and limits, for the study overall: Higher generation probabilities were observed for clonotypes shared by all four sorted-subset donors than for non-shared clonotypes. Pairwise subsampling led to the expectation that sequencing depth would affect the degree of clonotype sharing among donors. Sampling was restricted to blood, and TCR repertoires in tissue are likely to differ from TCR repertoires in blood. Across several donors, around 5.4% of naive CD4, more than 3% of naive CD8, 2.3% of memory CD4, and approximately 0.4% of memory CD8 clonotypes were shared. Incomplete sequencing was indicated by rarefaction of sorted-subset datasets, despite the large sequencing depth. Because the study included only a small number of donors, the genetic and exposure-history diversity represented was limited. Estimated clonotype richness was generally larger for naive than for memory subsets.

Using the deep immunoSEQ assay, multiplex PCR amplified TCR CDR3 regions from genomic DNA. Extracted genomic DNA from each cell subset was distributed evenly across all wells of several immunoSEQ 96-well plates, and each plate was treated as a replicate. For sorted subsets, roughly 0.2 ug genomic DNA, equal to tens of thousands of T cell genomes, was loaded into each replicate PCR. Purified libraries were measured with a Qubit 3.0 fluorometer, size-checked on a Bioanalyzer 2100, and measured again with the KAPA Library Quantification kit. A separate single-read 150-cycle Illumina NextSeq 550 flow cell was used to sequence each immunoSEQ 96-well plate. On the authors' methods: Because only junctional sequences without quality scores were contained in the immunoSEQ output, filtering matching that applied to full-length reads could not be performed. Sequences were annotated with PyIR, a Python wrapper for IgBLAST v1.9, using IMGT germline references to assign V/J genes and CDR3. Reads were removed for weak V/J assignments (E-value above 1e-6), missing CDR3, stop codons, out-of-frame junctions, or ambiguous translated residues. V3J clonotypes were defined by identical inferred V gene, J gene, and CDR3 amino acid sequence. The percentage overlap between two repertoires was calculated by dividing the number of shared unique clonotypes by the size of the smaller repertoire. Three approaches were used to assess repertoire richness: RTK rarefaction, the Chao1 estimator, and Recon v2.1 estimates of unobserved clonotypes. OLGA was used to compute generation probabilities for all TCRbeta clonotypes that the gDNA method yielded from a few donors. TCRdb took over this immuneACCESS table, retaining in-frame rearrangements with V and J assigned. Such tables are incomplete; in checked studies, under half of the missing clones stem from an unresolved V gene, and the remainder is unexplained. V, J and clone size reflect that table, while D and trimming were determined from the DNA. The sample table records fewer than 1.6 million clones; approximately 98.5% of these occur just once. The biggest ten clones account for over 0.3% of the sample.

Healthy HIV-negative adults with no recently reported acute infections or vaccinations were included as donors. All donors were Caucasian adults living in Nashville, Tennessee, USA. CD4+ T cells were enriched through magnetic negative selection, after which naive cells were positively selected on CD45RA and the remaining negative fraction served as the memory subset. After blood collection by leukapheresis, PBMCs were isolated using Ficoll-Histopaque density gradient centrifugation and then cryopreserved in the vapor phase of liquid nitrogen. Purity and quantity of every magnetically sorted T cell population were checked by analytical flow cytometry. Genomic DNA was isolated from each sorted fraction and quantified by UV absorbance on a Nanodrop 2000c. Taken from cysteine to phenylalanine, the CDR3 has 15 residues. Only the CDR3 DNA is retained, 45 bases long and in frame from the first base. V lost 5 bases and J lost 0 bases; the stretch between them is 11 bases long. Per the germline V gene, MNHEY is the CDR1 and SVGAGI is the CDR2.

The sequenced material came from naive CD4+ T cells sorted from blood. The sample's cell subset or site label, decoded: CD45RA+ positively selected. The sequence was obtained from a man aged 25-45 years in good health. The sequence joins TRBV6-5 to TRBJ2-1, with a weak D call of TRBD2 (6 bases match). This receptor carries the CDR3 CASSDFSGSYNEQFF. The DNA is TGTGCCAGCAGTGACTTTAGCGGCTCCTACAATGAGCAGTTCTTC.